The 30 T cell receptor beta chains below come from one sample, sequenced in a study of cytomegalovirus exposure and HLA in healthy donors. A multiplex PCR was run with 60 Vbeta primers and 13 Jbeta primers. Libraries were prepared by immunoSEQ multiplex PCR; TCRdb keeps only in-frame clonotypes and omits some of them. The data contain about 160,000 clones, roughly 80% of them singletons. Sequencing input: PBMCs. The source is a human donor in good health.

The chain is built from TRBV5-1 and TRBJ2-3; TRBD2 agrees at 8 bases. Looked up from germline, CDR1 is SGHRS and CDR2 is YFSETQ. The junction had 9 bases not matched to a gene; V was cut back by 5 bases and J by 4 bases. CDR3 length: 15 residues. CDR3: CASRRTGGPADTQYF. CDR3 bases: TGCGCCAGCAGGAGGACGGGGGGGCCGGCAGATACGCAGTATTTT.

For the CDR3, the DNA is TGTGCCTGGAGTATCACTTGTGAGCAGTTCTTC. Amino acids: CAWSITCEQFF. The V and J genes are TRBV30 and TRBJ2-1; D ambiguous. The CDR3 contains 11 residues. The V end lost 2 bases, the J end lost 9 bases, and 8 bases lay between the germline ends. Per the germline V gene, CDR1 is GTSNPN and CDR2 is SVGIG (reference sequence).

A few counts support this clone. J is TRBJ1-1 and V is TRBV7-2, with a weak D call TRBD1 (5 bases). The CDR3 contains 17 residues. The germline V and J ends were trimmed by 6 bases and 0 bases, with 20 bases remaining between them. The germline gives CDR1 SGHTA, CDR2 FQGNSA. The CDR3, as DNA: TGTGCCAGCAGGGTGGGGCGGACAAGGTCCATGAACACTGAAGCTTTCTTT. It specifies CASRVGRTRSMNTEAFF.

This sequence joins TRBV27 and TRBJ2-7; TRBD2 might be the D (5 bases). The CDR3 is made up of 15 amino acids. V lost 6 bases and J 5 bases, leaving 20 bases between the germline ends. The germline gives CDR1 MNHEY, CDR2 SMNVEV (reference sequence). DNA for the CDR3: TGTGCCAGCAGACTAGTGGCAGGCATTGGCAACGAGCAGTACTTC. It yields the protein CASRLVAGIGNEQYF.

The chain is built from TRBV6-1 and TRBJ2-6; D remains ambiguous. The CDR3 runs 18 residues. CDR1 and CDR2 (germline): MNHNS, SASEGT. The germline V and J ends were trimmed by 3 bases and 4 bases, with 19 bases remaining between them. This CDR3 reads CASSDGVRIYAGANVLTF. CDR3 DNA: TGTGCCAGCAGTGATGGTGTCAGGATTTATGCCGGGGCCAACGTCCTGACTTTC.

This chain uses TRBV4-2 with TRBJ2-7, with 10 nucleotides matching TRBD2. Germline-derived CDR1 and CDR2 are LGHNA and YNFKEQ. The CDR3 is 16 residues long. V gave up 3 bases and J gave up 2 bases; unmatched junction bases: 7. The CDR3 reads CASSHLLAGDPYEQYF. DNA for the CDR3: TGTGCCAGCAGCCATCTCCTAGCGGGGGACCCCTACGAGCAGTACTTC.

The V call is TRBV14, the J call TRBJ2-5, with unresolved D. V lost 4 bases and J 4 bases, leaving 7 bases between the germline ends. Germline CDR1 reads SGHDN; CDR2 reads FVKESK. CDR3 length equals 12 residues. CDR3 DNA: TGTGCCAGCAGCCCTACCGTAGAGACCCAGTACTTC. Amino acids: CASSPTVETQYF.

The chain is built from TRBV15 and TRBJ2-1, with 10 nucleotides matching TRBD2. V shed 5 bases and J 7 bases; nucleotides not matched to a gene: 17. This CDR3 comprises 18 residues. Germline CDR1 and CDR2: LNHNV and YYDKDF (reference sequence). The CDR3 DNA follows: TGTGCCACCAGCGAGGGGACCAGGACTAGCGGCTGGGGGAATGAGCAGTTCTTC. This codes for CATSEGTRTSGWGNEQFF.

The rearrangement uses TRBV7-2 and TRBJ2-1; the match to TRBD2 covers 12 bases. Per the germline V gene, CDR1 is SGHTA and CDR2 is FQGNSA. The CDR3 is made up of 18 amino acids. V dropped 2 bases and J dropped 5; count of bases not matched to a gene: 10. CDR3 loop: CASSLSPSGGAADNEQFF. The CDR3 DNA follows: TGTGCCAGCAGCTTATCCCCTAGCGGGGGGGCGGCCGACAATGAGCAGTTCTTC. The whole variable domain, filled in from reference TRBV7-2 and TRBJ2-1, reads GAGVSQSPSNKVTEKGKDVELRCDPISGHTALYWYRQSLGQGLEFLIYFQGNSAPDKSGLPSDRFSAERTGGSVSTLTIQRTQQEDSAVYLCASSLSPSGGAADNEQFFGPGTRLTVL.

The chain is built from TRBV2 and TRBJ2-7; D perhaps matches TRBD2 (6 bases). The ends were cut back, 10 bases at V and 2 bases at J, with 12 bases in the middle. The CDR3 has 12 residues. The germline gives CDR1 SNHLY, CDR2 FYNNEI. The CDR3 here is CAIHGTPYEQYF. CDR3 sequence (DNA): TGTGCCATCCATGGGACTCCCTACGAGCAGTACTTC.

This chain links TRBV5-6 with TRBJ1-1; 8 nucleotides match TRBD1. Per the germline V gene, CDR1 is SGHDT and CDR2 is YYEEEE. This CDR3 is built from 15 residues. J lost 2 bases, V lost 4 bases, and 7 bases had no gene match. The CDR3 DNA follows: TGTGCCAGCAGCCCGGGGACAGGCGGAAACACTGAAGCTTTCTTT. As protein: CASSPGTGGNTEAFF.

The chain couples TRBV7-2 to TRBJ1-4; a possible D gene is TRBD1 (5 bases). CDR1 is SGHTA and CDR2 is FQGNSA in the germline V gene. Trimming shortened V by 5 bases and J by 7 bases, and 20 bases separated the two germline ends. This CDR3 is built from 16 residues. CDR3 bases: TGTGCCAGCAGCCACGACGGGGGAGGGTTGGGTGAAAAACTGTTTTTT. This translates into CASSHDGGGLGEKLFF.

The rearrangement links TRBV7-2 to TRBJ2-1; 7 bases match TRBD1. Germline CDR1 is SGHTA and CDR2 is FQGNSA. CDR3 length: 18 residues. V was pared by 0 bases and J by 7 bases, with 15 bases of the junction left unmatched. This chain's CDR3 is CASSLAPTSGGWRNEQFF. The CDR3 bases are TGTGCCAGCAGCTTAGCCCCTACTTCAGGGGGATGGAGAAATGAGCAGTTCTTC.

This chain's CDR3 is CASKPGQGTNNEQFF. DNA for the CDR3: TGTGCCAGCAAACCGGGACAGGGGACTAACAATGAGCAGTTCTTC. This chain links TRBV7-6 with TRBJ2-1; TRBD1 aligns across 10 bases. V dropped 7 bases and J dropped 5; count of bases not matched to a gene: 8. The CDR3 is 15 amino acids. Germline V lookup: CDR1 SGHVS, CDR2 FNYEAQ. Complete variable domain (other parts from reference TRBV7-6 and TRBJ2-1): GAGVSQSPRYKVTKRGQDVALRCDPISGHVSLYWYRQALGQGPEFLTYFNYEAQQDKSGLPNDRFSAERPEGSISTLTIQRTEQRDSAMYRCASKPGQGTNNEQFFGPGTRLTVL.

The CDR3 coding sequence is TGTGCCAGCAGCTTAAGTATGGGGGGTGAGCAGTTCTTC. The encoded protein is CASSLSMGGEQFF. V gene TRBV7-8 combines with J gene TRBJ2-1, with D perhaps matching TRBD2 (6 bases). Deletions cut 2 bases from V and 9 bases from J, with 11 bases between. CDR3 length: 13 residues. Germline CDR1 SGHVS, CDR2 FQNEAQ.

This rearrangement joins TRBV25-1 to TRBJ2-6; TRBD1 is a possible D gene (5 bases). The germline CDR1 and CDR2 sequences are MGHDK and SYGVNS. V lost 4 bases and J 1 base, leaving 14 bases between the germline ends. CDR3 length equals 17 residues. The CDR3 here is CASSATLGDSGANVLTF. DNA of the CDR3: TGTGCCAGCAGTGCAACCTTAGGGGATTCTGGGGCCAACGTCCTGACTTTC.

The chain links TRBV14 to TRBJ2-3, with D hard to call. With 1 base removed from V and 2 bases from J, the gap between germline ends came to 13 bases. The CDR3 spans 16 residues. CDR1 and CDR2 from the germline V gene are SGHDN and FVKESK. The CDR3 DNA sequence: TGTGCCAGCAGCCAAGTTCCCAGTACAATCACAGATACGCAGTATTTT. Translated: CASSQVPSTITDTQYF.

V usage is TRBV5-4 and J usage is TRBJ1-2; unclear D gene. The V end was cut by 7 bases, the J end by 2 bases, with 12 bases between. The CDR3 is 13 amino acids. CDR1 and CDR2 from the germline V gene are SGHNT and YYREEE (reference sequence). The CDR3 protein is CASGLDPNYGYTF. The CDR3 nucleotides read TGTGCCAGCGGACTAGATCCGAACTATGGCTACACCTTC.

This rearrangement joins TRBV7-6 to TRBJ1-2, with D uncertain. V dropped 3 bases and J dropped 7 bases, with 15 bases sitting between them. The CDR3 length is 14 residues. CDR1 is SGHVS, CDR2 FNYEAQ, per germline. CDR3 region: CASSFEEQEGGYTF. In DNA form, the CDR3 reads TGTGCCAGCAGCTTTGAAGAACAAGAGGGTGGCTACACCTTC. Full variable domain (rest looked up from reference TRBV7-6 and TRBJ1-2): GAGVSQSPRYKVTKRGQDVALRCDPISGHVSLYWYRQALGQGPEFLTYFNYEAQQDKSGLPNDRFSAERPEGSISTLTIQRTEQRDSAMYRCASSFEEQEGGYTFGSGTRLTVV.

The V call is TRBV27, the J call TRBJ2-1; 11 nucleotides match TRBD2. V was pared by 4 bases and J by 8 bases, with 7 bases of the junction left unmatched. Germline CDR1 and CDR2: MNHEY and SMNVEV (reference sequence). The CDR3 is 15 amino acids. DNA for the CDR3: TGTGCCAGCAGTTCGCCTAGCGGGGGGAGGGATGAGCAGTTCTTC. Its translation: CASSSPSGGRDEQFF.

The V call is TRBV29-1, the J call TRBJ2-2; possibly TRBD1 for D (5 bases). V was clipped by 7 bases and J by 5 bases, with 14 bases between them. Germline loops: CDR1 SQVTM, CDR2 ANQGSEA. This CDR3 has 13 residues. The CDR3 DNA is TGCAGCGCTTACACCACAGGAACCGGGGAGCTGTTTTTT. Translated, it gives CSAYTTGTGELFF.

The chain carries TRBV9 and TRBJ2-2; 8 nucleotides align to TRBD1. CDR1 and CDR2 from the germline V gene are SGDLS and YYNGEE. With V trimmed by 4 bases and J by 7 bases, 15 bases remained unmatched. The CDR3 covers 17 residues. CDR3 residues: CASSSPETGGIDGELFF. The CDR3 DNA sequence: TGTGCCAGCAGCAGCCCGGAAACAGGGGGGATTGACGGGGAGCTGTTTTTT.

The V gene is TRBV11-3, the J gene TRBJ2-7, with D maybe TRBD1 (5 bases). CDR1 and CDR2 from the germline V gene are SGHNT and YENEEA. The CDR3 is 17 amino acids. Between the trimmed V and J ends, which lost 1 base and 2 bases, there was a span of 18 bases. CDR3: CASSLVSGRVAPYEQYF. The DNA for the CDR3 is TGTGCCAGCAGCTTAGTGTCGGGCAGGGTGGCACCCTACGAGCAGTACTTC.

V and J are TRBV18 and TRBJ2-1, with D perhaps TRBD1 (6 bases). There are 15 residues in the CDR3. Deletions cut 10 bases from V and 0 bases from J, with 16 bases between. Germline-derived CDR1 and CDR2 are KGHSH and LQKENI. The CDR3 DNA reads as TGTGCCACCGCCGGTGGGGACACCTCCTACAATGAGCAGTTCTTC. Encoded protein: CATAGGDTSYNEQFF.

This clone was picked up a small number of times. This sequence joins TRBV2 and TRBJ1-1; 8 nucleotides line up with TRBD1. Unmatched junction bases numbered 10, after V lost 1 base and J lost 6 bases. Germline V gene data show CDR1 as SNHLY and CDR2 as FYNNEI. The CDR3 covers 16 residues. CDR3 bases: TGTGCCAGCAGTGAAGGCAGGGGGCTTATATCCTCTGAAGCTTTCTTT. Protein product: CASSEGRGLISSEAFF.

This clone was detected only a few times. For the CDR3, the DNA is TGCGCCAGCAGCCAAGATAGGACTAGCGGGGGGGTCACAGATACGCAGTATTTT. It specifies CASSQDRTSGGVTDTQYF. The V gene is TRBV4-3, the J gene TRBJ2-3; 15 nucleotides agree with TRBD2. The CDR3 loop spans 18 amino acids. The J segment lost 2 bases and the V segment lost 0 bases, leaving 3 bases of the junction unmatched. Germline CDR1 is LGHNA and CDR2 is YSLEER.

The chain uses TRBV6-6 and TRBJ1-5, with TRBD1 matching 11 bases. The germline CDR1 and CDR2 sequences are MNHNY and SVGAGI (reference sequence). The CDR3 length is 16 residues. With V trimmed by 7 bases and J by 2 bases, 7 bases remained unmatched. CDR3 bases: TGTGCCAGCAAGTATGGACAGGGGGCTGGCAATCAGCCCCAGCATTTT. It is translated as CASKYGQGAGNQPQHF.

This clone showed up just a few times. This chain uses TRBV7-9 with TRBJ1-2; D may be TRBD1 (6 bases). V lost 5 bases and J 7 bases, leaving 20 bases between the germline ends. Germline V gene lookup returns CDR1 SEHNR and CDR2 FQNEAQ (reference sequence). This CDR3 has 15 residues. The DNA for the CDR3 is TGTGCCAGCAGCCCCCTGGGGGAGGGGGTTTCTGGCTACACCTTC. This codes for CASSPLGEGVSGYTF.

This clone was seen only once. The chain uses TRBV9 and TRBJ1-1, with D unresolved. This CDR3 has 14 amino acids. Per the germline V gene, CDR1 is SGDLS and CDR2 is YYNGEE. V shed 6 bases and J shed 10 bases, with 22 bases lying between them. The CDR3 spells CASNEGNIGNPAFF. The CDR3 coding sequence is TGTGCCAGCAATGAGGGCAATATAGGAAACCCAGCTTTCTTT. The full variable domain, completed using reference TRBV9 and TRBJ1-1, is DSGVTQTPKHLITATGQRVTLRCSPRSGDLSVYWYQQSLDQGLQFLIQYYNGEERAKGNILERFSAQQFPDLHSELNLSSLELGDSALYFCASNEGNIGNPAFFGQGTRLTVV.

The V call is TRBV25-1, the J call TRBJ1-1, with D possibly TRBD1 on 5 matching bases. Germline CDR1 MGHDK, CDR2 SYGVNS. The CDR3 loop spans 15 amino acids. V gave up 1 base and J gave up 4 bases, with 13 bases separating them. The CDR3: CASSEWSFGATEAFF. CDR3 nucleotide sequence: TGTGCCAGCAGTGAATGGTCCTTTGGGGCCACTGAAGCTTTCTTT.